This TCR beta chain is from a study of blood T cell repertoires in COVID-19 (TCRdb year 2020). Broadly, across the study: Samples covering the acute and convalescent phases of COVID-19 were provided by collaborators in the United States, Italy and Spain. The prospective study material was composed of cDNA or gDNA derived from T cells, B-cell-depleted T cells, or PBMCs. Deeply sampled blood TCRbeta repertoires from subjects exposed to, actively infected with, or recovered from COVID-19 were included in the dataset. The repertoires were released in a freely available public database intended as a resource for research on the immune response to SARS-CoV-2. Samples came from the ongoing ImmuneRACE study (first 160 participants) plus 1,254 subjects from 6 global collaborators. The sample metadata nearly always contained a de-identified subject ID, COVID-19 status, age in years and sex. HLA class I and class II types, where available, came from metadata supplied by the sample provider rather than from assay-based typing.

Study-level results and caveats: How much clinical and demographic metadata was included differed by source and by participant, and the metadata was provided uncurated.

The collaborating institutions used their own protocols to collect whole blood in K2EDTA tubes. For TCRbeta analysis, collaborators shipped samples in one of three forms: frozen whole blood, isolated PBMCs, or DNA extracted from either of those sample types. From the cysteine up to the phenylalanine, the CDR3 has a length of 13 residues. Only CDR3 DNA is held: 39 bases, read in frame from base 1. V lost 3 bases and J lost 5 bases; the stretch between them is 11 bases long. CDR1 and CDR2 are read off the germline V gene as KGHSH and LQKENI. Comments on this clone: Its specific antigen is unknown. No base quality values were provided; no much bigger clone lies one nucleotide off.

TCRbeta CDR3 regions were amplified from genomic DNA using the immunoSEQ Assay, a bias-controlled multiplex PCR. Per the original workflow: The number of nucleated cells in each sample was estimated by amplification of reference gene primers within the assay. To quantify the absolute abundance of each unique TCRbeta CDR3 rearrangement, sequence reads were collapsed and filtered. For each sample, productive Simpson clonality was calculated by taking the square root of Simpson's diversity index across productive rearrangements. TCRdb retrieved this table from immuneACCESS and kept in-frame rearrangements only. Not all clones are present; in checked studies, unresolved V genes account for under half, and no reason is known for the remainder. The V and J calls and clone size are taken from that table; D and trimming were inferred from the DNA. This sample holds 59,000 or so clones; 80% were observed only once. Under 7.5% of the sample lies in the top ten.

Material for sequencing was peripheral blood. This TCR came from a man aged 55 to 70 with acute or convalescent COVID-19. The sequence joins TRBV18 to TRBJ2-7; TRBD1 is possibly the D segment (5 matching bases). In nucleotide form, the sequence is TGTGCCAGCTCACCCGGACACCCAGACGAGCAGTACTTC. The translation is CASSPGHPDEQYF.